This T cell receptor beta chain was observed in a study of monozygotic twins with inflammatory bowel disease. Findings and caveats of the study: Healthy co-twins, by inverse Simpson, had higher TCRbeta diversity than their siblings with IBD. No discrimination was achieved between different T cell subtypes.

For each CDR3 protein, TCRdb gives one entry from its re-call of the 5' RACE reads, without DNA. The ten most abundant clones cover 2.8% of a sample with around 150,000 distinct CDR3 sequences. An approximately 2.5 ml blood sample was drawn per donor. Of note for this clonotype: Its antigen is as yet unknown.

This CDR3 contains 18 residues. Looked up from germline, CDR1 is MNHEY and CDR2 is SMNVEV (reference sequence). The J gene is TRBJ1-5, the V gene TRBV27; the D call of TRBD1 rests on TCRdb alone, since no DNA is present to check it. This receptor was taken from a human donor with ulcerative colitis or Crohn's disease, or a healthy co-twin of an affected twin (not recorded which). Sample: blood. Here the CDR3 reads CASSLSGGNPYSNQPQHF.